This TCR beta chain was identified during a study of blood T cell repertoires in COVID-19. Two consecutive negative NP/OP PCR tests, clearance, or resolved symptoms defined Cohort 3 recovery. The repertoire was sequenced with immunoSEQ multiplex PCR; TCRdb's copy has only in-frame clones and lacks some. The data hold under 350,000 clones, with around 86% observed a single time. The V segment lost 1 base and the J segment 3 bases; nucleotides outside the gene matches: 8. There are 16 residues in the CDR3. Germline lookup yields CDR1 LGHDT and CDR2 YNNKEL (reference sequence). Sequenced material: PBMCs or T cells enriched from blood (not recorded which). The chain employs TRBV3-1 (or the pseudogene TRBV3-2) and TRBJ1-2; the match to TRBD1 covers 7 bases. The sequence was collected from a woman in her late teens or twenties who had recovered from COVID-19. Here the CDR3 DNA reads TGTGCCAGCAGCCAAGGGACAGGTATAAGTCACTATGGCTACACCTTC. Residues: CASSQGTGISHYGYTF.